This T cell receptor beta chain originates from a study of molecular identifiers for immune sequencing clone quantification. Bulk libraries came from a prior protocol with listed TCR primers. A single record per CDR3 protein comes from TCRdb applying MiXCR to the PCR reads. The sample includes about 320,000 distinct CDR3 sequences, roughly a fifth seen only once; the top ten take 0.81%. Naive CD8 T cells were sorted, and the gate applied was CD8+CD4-CCR7+CD45RA+. The germline V gene has CDR1 LGHDT and CDR2 YNNKEL (reference sequence). V shed 1 base and J shed 2 bases, with 6 bases lying between them. CDR3 length equals 14 residues. About this clonotype itself: Its antigen is undetermined.

Whole-study findings and limits: Spiked Jurkat TCR RNA equivalent to one cell was reportedly detectable in about a million naive cells. Clones above 20 RNA copies contained over 99% of effector molecules and under 1% of naive molecules.

Sequenced sample: naive CD8+ T cells from blood, with Jurkat cell RNA spiked in. Subset specified: FACS-sorted CD8+CD4-CCR7+CD45RA+ naive T cells. This sequence joins TRBV3-1 and TRBJ2-1; the D gene is possibly TRBD1 (5 bases). This TCR came from a human donor in good health. Some libraries in this study had Jurkat cell RNA spiked in. The CDR3 sequence: CASSQGRAYNEQFF. DNA of the CDR3: TGTGCCAGCAGCCAAGGCAGGGCCTACAATGAGCAGTTCTTC.